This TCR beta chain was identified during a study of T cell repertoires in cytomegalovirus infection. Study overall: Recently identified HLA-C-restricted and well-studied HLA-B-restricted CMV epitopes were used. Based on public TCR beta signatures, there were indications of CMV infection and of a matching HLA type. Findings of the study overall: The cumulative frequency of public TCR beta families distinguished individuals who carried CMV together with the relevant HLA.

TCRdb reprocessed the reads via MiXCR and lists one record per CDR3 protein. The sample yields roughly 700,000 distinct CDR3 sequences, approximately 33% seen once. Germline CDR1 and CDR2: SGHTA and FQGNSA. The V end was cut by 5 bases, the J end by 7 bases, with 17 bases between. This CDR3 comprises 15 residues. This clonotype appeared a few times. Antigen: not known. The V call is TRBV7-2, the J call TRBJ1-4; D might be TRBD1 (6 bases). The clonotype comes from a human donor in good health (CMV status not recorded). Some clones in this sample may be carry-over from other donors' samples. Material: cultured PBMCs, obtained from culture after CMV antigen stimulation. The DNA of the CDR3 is TGTGCCAGCAGCGGCCTTGGGGGGGCGGTTGAAAAACTGTTTTTT. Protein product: CASSGLGGAVEKLFF.